Presented here are 20 T cell receptor beta chains from one specimen sequenced in a study of radiotherapy plus CTLA-4 blockade in lung cancer. The repertoire was sequenced with immunoSEQ multiplex PCR; TCRdb's copy has only in-frame clones and lacks some. Of roughly 92,000 clones in the sample, 75% to 90% were seen once. This specimen was peripheral blood, taken from a patient treated with radiotherapy plus ipilimumab. Receptors were obtained from a human donor with non-small cell lung cancer who had a partial response to radiotherapy plus ipilimumab.

The chain joins TRBV28 to TRBJ1-1, with 10 bases that match TRBD1. V was clipped by 8 bases and J by 11 bases; unmatched bases: 8. The germline gives CDR1 MDHEN, CDR2 SYDVKM. This CDR3 has 12 residues. The CDR3 loop is CASRQGASFAFF. The CDR3 nucleotides are TGTGCCAGCCGACAGGGGGCTTCGTTTGCTTTCTTT.

The V gene is TRBV5-4, the J gene TRBJ1-2; D possibly corresponds to TRBD1 (6 bases). The CDR3 covers 13 residues. CDR1 is SGHNT and CDR2 is YYREEE in the germline V gene (reference sequence). The V end was cut by 0 bases, the J end by 6 bases, with 9 bases between. CDR3 coding DNA: TGTGCCAGCAGCTTGGTAGGGACAAATGGCTACACCTTC. Its protein product is CASSLVGTNGYTF.

The chain links TRBV27 to TRBJ2-1, with 13 bases lining up with TRBD2. Germline assignment: CDR1 MNHEY and CDR2 SMNVEV (reference sequence). The J segment lost 7 bases and the V segment lost 0 bases, leaving 3 bases of the junction unmatched. The CDR3 contains 16 residues. The DNA of the CDR3 is TGTGCCAGCAGTTTATCGTGGACTAGCGGGAGAAATGAGCAGTTCTTC. As protein: CASSLSWTSGRNEQFF.

This chain links TRBV5-4 with TRBJ2-1; 14 positions agree with TRBD2. Trimming at V came to 2 bases and at J to 2 bases, leaving 6 bases not matched to a gene. Looked up from germline, CDR1 is SGHNT and CDR2 is YYREEE (reference sequence). The CDR3 is 18 amino acids. Written as DNA, the CDR3 is TGTGCCAGCAGCTTCAACGGACTAGCGGGAGGTGCCTACAATGAGCAGTTCTTC. It translates to CASSFNGLAGGAYNEQFF.

The J gene is TRBJ1-2, the V gene TRBV19; possible D gene TRBD1, 5 bases. The CDR3 runs 12 residues. The V end was cut by 1 base, the J end by 13 bases, with 13 bases between. Germline CDR1 LNHDA, CDR2 SQIVND (reference sequence). The CDR3 region has the DNA TGTGCCAGTAGTATAGCTCGACAGTCCACCACCTTC. It codes for CASSIARQSTTF.

The chain joins TRBV6-1 to TRBJ1-2; D ambiguous. The V and J ends lost 5 bases and 4 bases respectively, with 17 bases between them. The V gene's germline CDR1 is MNHNS and CDR2 SASEGT. The CDR3 sequence is 15 residues long. CDR3 DNA sequence: TGTGCCAGCAGTCCTCACTCCGGGAAGTCCTATGGCTACACCTTC. It is translated as CASSPHSGKSYGYTF.

The rearrangement uses TRBV19 and TRBJ2-1, with TRBD2 matching 12 bases. J gave up 9 bases and V 5 bases, and 8 bases lay outside the gene matches. Germline CDR1 LNHDA, CDR2 SQIVND (reference sequence). The CDR3 consists of 15 residues. The CDR3 spells CASSLGLAGSREQFF. The CDR3 nucleotides read TGTGCCAGTAGTCTGGGACTAGCGGGTTCGCGTGAGCAGTTCTTC.

With regard to this clone: The same CDR3 arises from other DNA sequences in this sample as well. This chain joins TRBV18 and TRBJ2-7; 12 bases are a match to TRBD1. Trimming at V came to 3 bases and at J to 4 bases, leaving 13 bases not matched to a gene. This CDR3 region has 18 residues. The germline gives CDR1 KGHSH, CDR2 LQKENI. CDR3 coding DNA: TGTGCCAGCTCACCCCTATCCTCGGGGACAGGGGGCTTGTACGAGCAGTACTTC. It encodes CASSPLSSGTGGLYEQYF.

This rearrangement joins TRBV29-1 to TRBJ2-1; 11 bases are a match to TRBD2. V lost 4 bases and J lost 5; bases outside the gene matches: 4. Germline V CDR1 and CDR2: SQVTM, ANQGSEA. This CDR3 is 14 amino acids long. CDR3 residues: CSVVGLAEHNEQFF. The DNA of the CDR3 is TGCAGCGTTGTGGGACTAGCGGAACACAATGAGCAGTTCTTC.

The chain uses TRBV30 and TRBJ2-7, with D possibly matching TRBD1 (6 bases). V was shortened by 1 base and J by 4 bases, with 8 bases between the two germline ends. The CDR3 covers 12 residues. Germline V gives CDR1 GTSNPN, CDR2 SVGIG (reference sequence). The DNA for the CDR3 is TGTGCCTGGAGTGGGGGACAATACGAGCAGTACTTC. Encoded protein: CAWSGGQYEQYF.

V usage is TRBV5-1 and J usage is TRBJ1-4, with 7 bases that match TRBD1. The CDR3 spans 15 residues. Germline values: CDR1 SGHRS, CDR2 YFSETQ. V was clipped by 4 bases and J by 3 bases; unmatched bases: 6. The CDR3 coding sequence is TGCGCCAGCAGCAAAGACAGGGTAGCTAATGAAAAACTGTTTTTT. This gives the protein CASSKDRVANEKLFF.

V usage is TRBV6-5 and J usage is TRBJ2-3, with 11 bases matching TRBD2. J gave up 8 bases and V 5 bases, and 9 bases lay outside the gene matches. Per germline, CDR1 MNHEY and CDR2 SVGAGI. The CDR3 consists of 15 residues. The CDR3 region is CASSQTSGSVGTQYF. The CDR3 bases are TGTGCCAGCAGTCAAACTAGCGGGAGTGTCGGTACGCAGTATTTT.

This sequence joins TRBV4-1 and TRBJ1-4; no firm D call. Germline V gene lookup returns CDR1 MGHRA and CDR2 YSYEKL. The CDR3 spans 15 residues. V lost 4 bases and J lost 0, with 9 bases in between. Here the CDR3 reads CASSRKTTTNEKLFF. As DNA, the CDR3 is TGCGCCAGCAGCCGTAAGACAACAACTAATGAAAAACTGTTTTTT.

This chain uses TRBV28 with TRBJ2-2, with 16 bases aligning to TRBD2. With V trimmed by 11 bases and J by 6 bases, 9 bases remained unmatched. CDR1 and CDR2 from the germline V gene are MDHEN and SYDVKM. The CDR3 totals 16 residues. CDR3 in amino acids: CAGGTSGRVRPGELFF. DNA for the CDR3: TGTGCCGGGGGGACTAGCGGGAGGGTCCGTCCCGGGGAGCTGTTTTTT.

This sequence joins TRBV29-1 and TRBJ1-2, with no clear D. The CDR3 loop spans 16 amino acids. The germline V gene encodes CDR1 SQVTM and CDR2 ANQGSEA. Trimming pared 2 bases from V and 0 bases from J, leaving 16 bases between. The CDR3 region is CSVELQSVRANYGYTF. In DNA form, the CDR3 reads TGCAGCGTTGAATTACAGTCCGTGCGAGCTAACTATGGCTACACCTTC.

This clone has only a few counts. CDR3 in DNA: TGTGCCAGCAGTTTAGGGGAGTATGGCTACACCTTC. Its protein is CASSLGEYGYTF. J is TRBJ1-2 and V is TRBV28; D call uncertain. Germline V CDR1 and CDR2: MDHEN, SYDVKM. Trimming left V 2 bases short and J 5 bases short, with 6 bases between. The CDR3 covers 12 residues.

This clone was found once. This chain uses TRBV6-1 with TRBJ2-7, with TRBD2 matching 11 bases. CDR1 is MNHNS, CDR2 SASEGT, per germline. V was clipped by 7 bases and J by 4 bases; unmatched bases: 3. CDR3 length: 13 residues. The DNA of the CDR3 is TGTGCCAGCACTAGCGGGAGGAGATACGAGCAGTACTTC. Amino acids: CASTSGRRYEQYF.

This rearrangement joins TRBV5-4 to TRBJ1-1, with 7 bases aligning to TRBD1. Germline CDR1 reads SGHNT; CDR2 reads YYREEE (reference sequence). After removal of 0 bases from V and 13 bases from J, the junction contained 9 bases not matched to a gene. The CDR3 consists of 13 residues. The CDR3 region has the DNA TGTGCCAGCAGCTTGGGAATGACAGGGCGCGGTTTCTTT. This translates into CASSLGMTGRGFF. Looking up the rest from reference TRBV5-4 and TRBJ1-1 gives the full variable domain: ETGVTQSPTHLIKTRGQQVTLRCSSQSGHNTVSWYQQALGQGPQFIFQYYREEENGRGNFPPRFSGLQFPNYSSELNVNALELDDSALYLCASSLGMTGRGFFGQGTRLTVV.

The J gene is TRBJ2-1, the V gene TRBV4-1; 9 positions match TRBD2. In germline, CDR1 is MGHRA, CDR2 YSYEKL. The V and J ends lost 6 bases and 5 bases, in that order; junction bases with no gene match: 8. The CDR3 is 15 residues long. The CDR3 DNA reads TGCGCCAGCAGATTTAGCGGGAGCGGGGACAATGAGCAGTTCTTC. It encodes CASRFSGSGDNEQFF.

The chain is built from TRBV15 and TRBJ2-3; TRBD1 is a possible D gene (5 bases). The V gene's germline CDR1 is LNHNV and CDR2 YYDKDF (reference sequence). V lost 8 bases, J lost 8 bases, and 17 bases lay in between. This CDR3 comprises 13 residues. CDR3 protein: CATVAQGSGTQYF. CDR3 DNA sequence: TGTGCCACCGTGGCCCAGGGATCTGGTACGCAGTATTTT. Looking up the rest from reference TRBV15 and TRBJ2-3 gives the full variable domain: DAMVIQNPRYQVTQFGKPVTLSCSQTLNHNVMYWYQQKSSQAPKLLFHYYDKDFNNEADTPDNFQSRRPNTSFCFLDIRSPGLGDTAMYLCATVAQGSGTQYFGPGTRLTVL.